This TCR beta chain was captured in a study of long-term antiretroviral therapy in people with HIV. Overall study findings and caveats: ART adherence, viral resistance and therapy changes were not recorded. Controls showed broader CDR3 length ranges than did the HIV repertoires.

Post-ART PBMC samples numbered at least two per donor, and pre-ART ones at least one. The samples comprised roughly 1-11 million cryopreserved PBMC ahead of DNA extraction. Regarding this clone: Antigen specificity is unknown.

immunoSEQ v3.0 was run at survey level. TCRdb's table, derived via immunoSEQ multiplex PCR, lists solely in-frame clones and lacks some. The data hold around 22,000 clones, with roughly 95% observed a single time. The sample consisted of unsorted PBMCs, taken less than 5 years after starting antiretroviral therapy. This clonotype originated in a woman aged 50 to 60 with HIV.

The CDR3 nucleotides read TGCGCCAGCAGCCAAGATGGAACGTCGCCTAGTCCCTACGAGCAGTACTTC. Amino acid sequence: CASSQDGTSPSPYEQYF. This rearrangement joins TRBV4-1 to TRBJ2-7; D not resolved. CDR1 is MGHRA, CDR2 YSYEKL, per germline. The CDR3 is 17 residues long. The V and J ends lost 0 bases and 2 bases respectively, with 17 bases between them.